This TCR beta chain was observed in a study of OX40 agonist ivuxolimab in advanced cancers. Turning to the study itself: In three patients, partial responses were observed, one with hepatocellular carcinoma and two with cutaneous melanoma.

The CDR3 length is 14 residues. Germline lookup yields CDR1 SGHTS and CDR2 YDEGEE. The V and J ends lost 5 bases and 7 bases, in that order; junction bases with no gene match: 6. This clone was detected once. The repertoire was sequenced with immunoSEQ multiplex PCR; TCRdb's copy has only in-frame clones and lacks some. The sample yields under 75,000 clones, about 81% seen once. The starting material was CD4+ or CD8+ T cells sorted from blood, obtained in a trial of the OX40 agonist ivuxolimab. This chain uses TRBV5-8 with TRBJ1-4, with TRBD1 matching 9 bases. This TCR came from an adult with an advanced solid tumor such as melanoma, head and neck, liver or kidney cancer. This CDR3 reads CASRTQGAFEKLFF. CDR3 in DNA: TGTGCCAGCAGGACACAGGGGGCTTTTGAAAAACTGTTTTTT.